This entry lists 28 T cell receptor beta chains sequenced from one sample in a study of STAT5B mutations in CD4+ large granular lymphocyte leukemia. The protocol was immunoSEQ multiplex PCR, while the TCRdb copy is restricted to in-frame clones and leaves out a portion. Among about 40,000 clones listed, roughly 81% were seen once. The specimen sequenced was CD4+ T cells from blood buffy coats. All receptors derive from a human donor in good health.

This chain links TRBV19 with TRBJ2-7; a weak D match, TRBD2 (6 bases). CDR1 is LNHDA and CDR2 is SQIVND in the germline V gene (reference sequence). The V end was cut by 3 bases, the J end by 4 bases, with 10 bases between. This CDR3 has 13 amino acids. CDR3 region: CASSMAAGYEQYF. CDR3 bases: TGTGCCAGTAGTATGGCTGCGGGGTACGAGCAGTACTTC. Variable domain in full (rest from reference TRBV19 and TRBJ2-7): DGGITQSPKYLFRKEGQNVTLSCEQNLNHDAMYWYRQDPGQGLRLIYYSQIVNDFQKGDIAEGYSVSREKKESFPLTVTSAQKNPTAFYLCASSMAAGYEQYFGPGTRLTVT.

This chain joins TRBV19 and TRBJ2-7; 12 bases map to TRBD1. CDR1 and CDR2 (germline): LNHDA, SQIVND (reference sequence). This CDR3 has 14 residues. V lost 5 bases to trimming and J lost 6 bases; unmatched junction nucleotides: 5. CDR3 sequence reads: CASSGTGGFGEQYF. The CDR3 DNA reads TGTGCCAGTAGTGGGACAGGGGGCTTCGGCGAGCAGTACTTC.

The chain recombines TRBV19 with TRBJ1-2, with TRBD1 as a possible D gene (5 bases). Trimming took off 3 bases at V and 2 bases at J, with 13 bases between the two ends. Germline CDR1 is LNHDA and CDR2 is SQIVND (reference sequence). CDR3 length: 15 residues. This CDR3 is CASSISRTRNYGYTF. The CDR3 bases are TGTGCCAGTAGTATCTCCAGGACAAGAAACTATGGCTACACCTTC.

The V call is TRBV18, the J call TRBJ2-7, with a tentative D call TRBD1 (6 bases). The CDR3 is 15 amino acids. Deletions cut 0 bases from V and 5 bases from J, with 14 bases between. Germline CDR1 and CDR2: KGHSH and LQKENI. DNA of the CDR3: TGTGCCAGCTCACCACCCGGCAGGGGTTTGAACGAGCAGTACTTC. This sequence encodes CASSPPGRGLNEQYF.

The chain recombines TRBV18 with TRBJ2-5, with TRBD1 identical over 9 bases. The V segment lost 1 base and the J segment 4 bases; nucleotides outside the gene matches: 4. CDR1 is KGHSH and CDR2 is LQKENI in the germline V gene. This CDR3 comprises 15 residues. DNA of the CDR3: TGTGCCAGCTCACCACGGGACAGGGTGGGAGAGACCCAGTACTTC. This sequence encodes CASSPRDRVGETQYF.

The genes are TRBV6-6 and TRBJ2-1; 12 bases agree with TRBD2. This CDR3 has 15 amino acids. Germline CDR1 is MNHNY and CDR2 is SVGAGI (reference sequence). V was pared by 5 bases and J by 6 bases, with 5 bases of the junction left unmatched. CDR3 bases: TGTGCCAGCAGTGACGCGGGACTAGCGGGCAATGAGCAGTTCTTC. This sequence encodes CASSDAGLAGNEQFF.

This clone came up a few times. The chain has TRBV4-3 and TRBJ1-3, with D maybe TRBD1 (6 bases). The CDR3 covers 15 residues. Per germline, CDR1 LGHNA and CDR2 YSLEER. V lost 4 bases, J lost 0 bases, and 10 bases lay in between. CDR3 DNA: TGCGCCAGCAGCCGCCAACAGGGCTCTGGAAACACCATATATTTT. Its protein product is CASSRQQGSGNTIYF.

The chain has TRBV20-1 and TRBJ1-6; no firm D call. Germline V gives CDR1 DFQATT, CDR2 SNEGSKA (reference sequence). Trimming stripped 3 bases from V and 8 bases from J, with 5 bases between. This CDR3 spans 11 amino acids. The chain's CDR3 is CSASRDSPLHF. The DNA of the CDR3 is TGCAGTGCTAGTCGAGATTCACCCCTCCACTTT.

V gene TRBV10-3 combines with J gene TRBJ2-1; the D gene could be TRBD1 or TRBD2 (5 bases each). Germline V lookup: CDR1 ENHRY, CDR2 SYGVKD. The length of the CDR3 is 12 residues. V was trimmed by 11 bases and J by 7 bases, leaving 15 bases between them. The CDR3 spells CAARASGNEQFF. The CDR3 DNA is TGTGCCGCCAGGGCCTCGGGGAATGAGCAGTTCTTC.

The rearrangement links TRBV11-2 to TRBJ2-4, with 8 bases matching TRBD2. The CDR3 contains 19 residues. Germline V gene data show CDR1 as SGHAT and CDR2 as FQNNGV. Losses at the gene ends were 2 bases for V and 1 base for J; bases not matched to a gene: 13. Here the CDR3 reads CASSLSQRGWIQAKNIQYF. CDR3 in DNA: TGTGCCAGCAGCTTATCACAGCGGGGGTGGATTCAGGCCAAAAACATTCAGTACTTC.

V and J are TRBV19 and TRBJ2-7; 8 bases fit TRBD2. The junction had 4 bases not matched to a gene; V was cut back by 6 bases and J by 3 bases. Germline values: CDR1 LNHDA, CDR2 SQIVND (reference sequence). The CDR3 covers 13 residues. The CDR3 nucleotides are TGTGCCAGTAGCCTGGGACTAGGCTACGAGCAGTACTTC. This encodes CASSLGLGYEQYF.

This chain joins TRBV6-4 and TRBJ1-4, with D uncertain. The CDR3 extends over 13 amino acids. CDR1 is MRHNA and CDR2 is SNTAGT in the germline V gene. V lost 10 bases, J lost 2 bases, and 11 bases lay in between. The CDR3 coding sequence is TGTGCCACCTTGACGGAGACTAATGAAAAACTGTTTTTT. Residues: CATLTETNEKLFF.

The V and J genes are TRBV30 and TRBJ2-5; the match to TRBD2 covers 8 bases. CDR1 and CDR2 (germline): GTSNPN, SVGIG (reference sequence). With V trimmed by 0 bases and J by 2 bases, 5 bases remained unmatched. CDR3 length equals 15 residues. CDR3 region: CAWSVRSGRQETQYF. The CDR3 nucleotides read TGTGCCTGGAGTGTACGGAGCGGGAGACAAGAGACCCAGTACTTC.

This clone was seen only a few times. The rearrangement uses TRBV12-5 and TRBJ1-2, with 7 bases fitting TRBD1. Losses at the gene ends were 3 bases for V and 6 bases for J; bases not matched to a gene: 4. Germline CDR1 reads LGHNT; CDR2 reads FRNRAP. The CDR3 is 13 amino acids. CDR3 bases: TGTGCTAGTGGTTTCCGGGACAGAAATGGCTACACCTTC. It encodes CASGFRDRNGYTF.

The rearrangement links TRBV5-1 to TRBJ2-7; 8 bases are a match to TRBD1. Unmatched junction bases numbered 8, after V lost 1 base and J lost 5 bases. The CDR3 runs 15 residues. Germline CDR1 and CDR2: SGHRS and YFSETQ. The CDR3 loop reads CASSLPTGENDEQYF. DNA for the CDR3: TGCGCCAGCAGCTTGCCGACAGGGGAAAACGACGAGCAGTACTTC.

This clone was counted between two and nine times. This chain uses TRBV27 with TRBJ1-1; the match to TRBD1 covers 8 bases. Germline CDR1 and CDR2: MNHEY and SMNVEV (reference sequence). The CDR3 is 17 residues long. Trimming took 6 bases from V and 5 from J; bases not matched to a gene: 17. For the CDR3, the DNA is TGTGCCAGCAGGGGAGGGGCCAGGGGGCTCGGTAAGACTGAAGCTTTCTTT. It encodes CASRGGARGLGKTEAFF.

CDR3 sequence reads: CASSLGVRGAQEKLFF. The CDR3 nucleotides read TGTGCCAGCAGCTTGGGAGTACGGGGGGCGCAGGAAAAACTGTTTTTT. The chain links TRBV5-6 to TRBJ1-4, with D perhaps TRBD1 (6 bases). Germline-derived CDR1 and CDR2 are SGHDT and YYEEEE. V was pared by 0 bases and J by 8 bases, with 17 bases between. The CDR3 is 16 residues long.

The gene calls are TRBV2 and TRBJ1-5; no reliable D call. V was pared by 6 bases and J by 6 bases, with 12 bases between. Per germline, CDR1 SNHLY and CDR2 FYNNEI. CDR3 size: 13 residues. The CDR3 nucleotides read TGTGCCAGCAGCGCTTTTGAGAGTCAGCCCCAGCATTTT. It encodes CASSAFESQPQHF.

The V call is TRBV19, the J call TRBJ1-2; possible D gene TRBD1, 6 bases. CDR1 LNHDA and CDR2 SQIVND come from the germline V gene (reference sequence). The CDR3 totals 11 residues. Trimming stripped 10 bases from V and 4 bases from J, with 10 bases between. The DNA of the CDR3 is TGTGCCACCACAGGGTTCTATGGCTACACCTTC. Amino acids: CATTGFYGYTF.

V and J are TRBV27 and TRBJ2-5, with TRBD2 identical over 12 bases. This CDR3 spans 18 amino acids. Trimming removed 2 bases from V and 1 base from J; junction bases left unmatched: 8. Germline V CDR1 and CDR2: MNHEY, SMNVEV (reference sequence). CDR3 amino acids: CASSLGSSGRVFQETQYF. CDR3 bases: TGTGCCAGCAGTTTAGGGTCTAGCGGGAGGGTTTTCCAAGAGACCCAGTACTTC.

V and J are TRBV9 and TRBJ1-5; 7 bases line up with TRBD1. Germline V gives CDR1 SGDLS, CDR2 YYNGEE. CDR3 length: 15 residues. With V trimmed by 0 bases and J by 4 bases, 4 bases remained unmatched. The CDR3 loop reads CASSVGIQGNQPQHF. The CDR3 DNA reads as TGTGCCAGCAGCGTAGGGATACAGGGGAATCAGCCCCAGCATTTT.

CDR3 nucleotide sequence: TGCGCCAGCAGCTTGGGAGGGGAGACTGAAGCTTTCTTT. This gives the protein CASSLGGETEAFF. The chain uses TRBV5-1 and TRBJ1-1, with D possibly being TRBD1 (5 bases). The CDR3 is 13 residues long. Per the germline V gene, CDR1 is SGHRS and CDR2 is YFSETQ. V lost 0 bases and J 5 bases, leaving 8 bases between the germline ends.

The chain employs TRBV5-1 and TRBJ1-3, with a possible D match to TRBD1 (5 bases). Germline CDR1 SGHRS, CDR2 YFSETQ. Trimming removed 0 bases at V and 9 bases at J, with 16 bases between. The CDR3 has 15 amino acids. CDR3 sequence reads: CASSLEGPSGGTIYF. CDR3 nucleotides: TGCGCCAGCAGCTTGGAGGGACCCTCGGGGGGCACCATATATTTT.

The chain joins TRBV5-6 to TRBJ2-3; D possibly corresponds to TRBD1 (7 bases). Deletions cut 4 bases from V and 4 bases from J, with 16 bases between. The V gene's germline CDR1 is SGHDT and CDR2 YYEEEE. CDR3 length equals 15 residues. CDR3 DNA sequence: TGTGCCAGCAGCCAGGGGGGCACAGGGCCAGATACGCAGTATTTT. Translation: CASSQGGTGPDTQYF.

The V call is TRBV23-1, the J call TRBJ2-2, with 10 bases lining up with TRBD1. TRBV23-1 is given ORF status, its function remaining uncertain. Trimming cost V 8 bases and J 2 bases; bases outside gene matches: 5. The CDR3 sequence is 15 residues long. The CDR3 bases are TGCGCCAGCCCGGGACAGGGGAACAACACCGGGGAGCTGTTTTTT. It translates to CASPGQGNNTGELFF.

In this sample, this clone turned up a few times. One junction end does not reproduce the germline sequence, and a read error may be involved. The V and J genes are TRBV28 and TRBJ1-1; D ambiguous. This CDR3 comprises 17 residues. Per germline, CDR1 MDHEN and CDR2 SYDVKM. CDR3 amino acids: CASILSGVFDMNTEAFF. The CDR3 DNA reads as TGTGCCAGCATTTTATCCGGGGTGTTCGATATGAACACTGAAGCTTTCTTT.

The chain carries TRBV2 and TRBJ2-2; 7 positions match TRBD1. Germline CDR1 reads SNHLY; CDR2 reads FYNNEI. With V trimmed by 7 bases and J by 6 bases, 5 bases remained unmatched. The CDR3 loop spans 13 amino acids. CDR3 amino acids: CASKRGQPGELFF. The CDR3 nucleotides read TGTGCCAGCAAAAGGGGGCAACCCGGGGAGCTGTTTTTT.

This clone occurred a few times. V is TRBV5-1 and J is TRBJ2-2; D possibly corresponds to TRBD1 (5 bases). The length of the CDR3 is 12 residues. Trimming stripped 7 bases from V and 6 bases from J, with 10 bases between. Per germline, CDR1 SGHRS and CDR2 YFSETQ. DNA for the CDR3: TGCGCCAGCGGCTCAGGGCCCGGGGAGCTGTTTTTT. It translates to CASGSGPGELFF.